Below are 10 T cell receptor beta chains sequenced from a single sample in a study of a mutant IDH1 vaccine in newly diagnosed glioma. Time point in this sample: baseline, week 1 (first vaccination visit). Noted treatment: pre-vaccination baseline after standard-of-care therapy. TCRdb keeps only in-frame clones here, not all; method: immunoSEQ multiplex PCR. The sample has roughly 84,000 clones, almost 85% seen once; the top ten hold less than 5.5%. The starting material was PBMCs, obtained from a glioma patient treated with radiotherapy, temozolomide or both. These receptors were collected from a man between 35 and 55 years old with glioma. Some clones in this sample may be carry-over from other donors' samples.

This clone was recorded only once. The rearrangement joins TRBV4-1 to TRBJ2-7, with D unresolved. Trimming stripped 1 base from V and 4 bases from J, with 14 bases between. This CDR3 is built from 15 residues. Germline values: CDR1 MGHRA, CDR2 YSYEKL. The CDR3 bases are TGCGCCAGCAGCCAAGGGGCGGCACGTCCTTACGAGCAGTACTTC. It is translated as CASSQGAARPYEQYF.

The chain couples TRBV29-1 to TRBJ1-2, with TRBD1 matching over 7 bases. CDR3 length: 14 residues. CDR1 and CDR2 from the germline V gene are SQVTM and ANQGSEA. V lost 4 bases and J lost 7; bases outside the gene matches: 12. DNA for the CDR3: TGCAGCGTTGCCCCGCTCAGGGGGGATGTTGGCTACACCTTC. Protein: CSVAPLRGDVGYTF.

The V call is TRBV4-1, the J call TRBJ1-4, with 8 bases lining up with TRBD1. With 3 bases clipped from V and 12 bases from J, the junction kept 15 bases outside the gene matches. The length of the CDR3 is 16 residues. Germline-derived CDR1 and CDR2 are MGHRA and YSYEKL. Here the CDR3 DNA reads TGCGCCAGCAGCCACATATGGACAGGGAGCAATGAGGAACTGTTTTTT. Translation gives CASSHIWTGSNEELFF.

The CDR3 here is CASSFGGDRVRSPLHF. In DNA form, the CDR3 reads TGTGCCAGCAGCTTCGGTGGCGACAGGGTGAGGTCACCCCTCCACTTT. The gene calls are TRBV13 and TRBJ1-6, with 7 bases identical to TRBD1. This CDR3 has 16 amino acids. Losses at the gene ends were 3 bases for V and 10 bases for J; bases not matched to a gene: 12. In germline, CDR1 is PRHDT, CDR2 FYEKMQ (reference sequence).

In its sample, this clone was seen once. The rearrangement joins TRBV10-3 to TRBJ1-5, with TRBD1 matching 7 bases. The junction had 6 bases not matched to a gene; V was cut back by 10 bases and J by 6 bases. The germline CDR1 and CDR2 sequences are ENHRY and SYGVKD. The CDR3 is 12 residues long. CDR3 residues: CATAGGGQPQHF. The CDR3 nucleotides read TGTGCCACCGCAGGGGGGGGTCAGCCCCAGCATTTT.

This chain uses TRBV5-6 with TRBJ2-7; D is ambiguous. With 0 bases removed from V and 2 bases from J, the gap between germline ends came to 9 bases. The CDR3 sequence is 14 residues long. CDR1 and CDR2 from the germline V gene are SGHDT and YYEEEE. The CDR3 DNA reads TGTGCCAGCAGCTTGGCGGTAACCACCTACGAGCAGTACTTC. Its protein is CASSLAVTTYEQYF.

This chain uses TRBV27 with TRBJ1-2; the D is unclear. The CDR3 has 13 residues. Trimming stripped 0 bases from V and 8 bases from J, with 10 bases between. The germline V gene has CDR1 MNHEY and CDR2 SMNVEV (reference sequence). The CDR3 spells CASSLSGSGGYTF. CDR3 coding DNA: TGTGCCAGCAGTTTATCAGGGTCGGGCGGCTACACCTTC.

V gene TRBV4-2 combines with J gene TRBJ2-7; 10 positions match TRBD2. The CDR3 length is 15 residues. Germline loops: CDR1 LGHNA, CDR2 YNFKEQ. Losses at the gene ends were 1 base for V and 6 bases for J; bases not matched to a gene: 6. The CDR3 nucleotides are TGTGCCAGCAGCCAAGGGAGCGGGGGGGTCCCCGAGCAGTACTTC. Encoded protein: CASSQGSGGVPEQYF.

The chain carries TRBV9 and TRBJ2-7; the D is unclear. The CDR3 totals 13 residues. V gave up 4 bases and J gave up 5 bases, with 13 bases separating them. Germline CDR1 SGDLS, CDR2 YYNGEE. The CDR3 nucleotides are TGTGCCAGCAGCCCCCGTGATGGAAACGAGCAGTACTTC. It is translated as CASSPRDGNEQYF.

The chain links TRBV15 to TRBJ1-2; D not resolved. V was cut by 1 base and J by 7 bases, with 7 bases left in between. Per germline, CDR1 LNHNV and CDR2 YYDKDF (reference sequence). This CDR3 comprises 12 residues. This CDR3 reads CATSRATGGYTF. The CDR3 nucleotides read TGTGCCACCAGCAGAGCGACGGGTGGCTACACCTTC.